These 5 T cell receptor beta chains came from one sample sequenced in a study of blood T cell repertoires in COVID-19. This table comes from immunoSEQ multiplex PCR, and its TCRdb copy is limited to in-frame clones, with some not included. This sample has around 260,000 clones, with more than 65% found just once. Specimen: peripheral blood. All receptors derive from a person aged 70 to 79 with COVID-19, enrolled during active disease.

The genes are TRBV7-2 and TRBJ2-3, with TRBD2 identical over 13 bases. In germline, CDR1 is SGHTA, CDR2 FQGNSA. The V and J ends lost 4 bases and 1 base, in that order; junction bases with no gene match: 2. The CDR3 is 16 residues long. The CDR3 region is CASSSGLAGGTDTQYF. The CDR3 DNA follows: TGTGCCAGCAGCTCCGGACTAGCGGGGGGCACAGATACGCAGTATTTT.

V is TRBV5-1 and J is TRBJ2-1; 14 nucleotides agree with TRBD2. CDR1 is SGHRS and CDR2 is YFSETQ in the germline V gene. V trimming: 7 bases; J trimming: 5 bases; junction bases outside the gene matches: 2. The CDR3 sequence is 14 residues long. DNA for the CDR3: TGCGCCAGCGGGACTAGCGGGGGAAACAATGAGCAGTTCTTC. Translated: CASGTSGGNNEQFF.

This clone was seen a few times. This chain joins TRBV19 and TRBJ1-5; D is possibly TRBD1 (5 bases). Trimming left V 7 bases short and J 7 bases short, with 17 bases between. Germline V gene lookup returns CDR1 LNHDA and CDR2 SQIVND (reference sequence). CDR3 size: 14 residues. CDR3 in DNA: TGTGCCAGTATGGCCAGGGAGGGAGGACAGCCCCAGCATTTT. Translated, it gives CASMAREGGQPQHF.

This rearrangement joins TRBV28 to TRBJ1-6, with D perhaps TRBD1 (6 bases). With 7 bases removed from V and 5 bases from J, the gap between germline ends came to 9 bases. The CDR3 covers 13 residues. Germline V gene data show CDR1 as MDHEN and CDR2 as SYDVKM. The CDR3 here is CASKGGDNSPLHF. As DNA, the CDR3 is TGTGCCAGCAAAGGGGGTGATAATTCACCCCTCCACTTT.

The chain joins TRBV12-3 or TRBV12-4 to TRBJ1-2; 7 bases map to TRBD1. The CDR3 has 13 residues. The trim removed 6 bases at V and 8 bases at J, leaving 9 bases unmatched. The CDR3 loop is CASSLDRKRGYTF. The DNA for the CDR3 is TGTGCCAGCAGCTTGGACAGGAAGCGCGGCTACACCTTC.